This T cell receptor beta chain was sequenced in a study of cytomegalovirus exposure and HLA in healthy donors. With 3 bases clipped from V and 0 bases from J, the junction kept 6 bases outside the gene matches. This CDR3 is built from 16 residues. CDR1 MDHEN and CDR2 SYDVKM come from the germline V gene. Vbeta (60) and Jbeta (13) primers were used in the PCR. Generated by immunoSEQ multiplex PCR, the TCRdb table keeps only in-frame clones and is missing some. The sample lists about 120,000 clones, roughly 85% seen once, with 22% in the top ten. The chain couples TRBV28 to TRBJ2-7, with 9 bases fitting TRBD2. The TCR sequence derives from a man aged 30-40 years in good health and CMV-seropositive. Sequenced input: PBMCs. The CDR3 nucleotides read TGTGCCAGCAGTTTCAACCTAGCGGGGCTCTCCTACGAGCAGTACTTC. Amino acids: CASSFNLAGLSYEQYF.